This note documents a single T cell receptor beta chain sequence. Germline CDR1 reads SGDLS; CDR2 reads YYNGEE. CDR3 length: 16 residues. V was clipped by 0 bases and J by 5 bases, with 12 bases between them. In assigning cohorts, the study relied on participant-reported clinical history. The data derive from a study of blood T cell repertoires in COVID-19. At the level of the study: Sites in the United States, Italy and Spain provided acute and convalescent COVID-19 samples.

Assay used: immunoSEQ multiplex PCR; TCRdb lists only in-frame clones, some missing. Of about 360,000 clones in the sample, approximately 85% are singletons; the top ten hold 2% to 2.5%. The specimen was PBMCs or T cells enriched from blood (not recorded which). The chain has TRBV9 and TRBJ1-6; no clear D. The TCR originated in a woman aged 40 to 50 with acute COVID-19. As DNA, the CDR3 is TGTGCCAGCAGCGTAGAGGCCCGAGCGGATAATTCACCCCTCCACTTT. It codes for CASSVEARADNSPLHF.